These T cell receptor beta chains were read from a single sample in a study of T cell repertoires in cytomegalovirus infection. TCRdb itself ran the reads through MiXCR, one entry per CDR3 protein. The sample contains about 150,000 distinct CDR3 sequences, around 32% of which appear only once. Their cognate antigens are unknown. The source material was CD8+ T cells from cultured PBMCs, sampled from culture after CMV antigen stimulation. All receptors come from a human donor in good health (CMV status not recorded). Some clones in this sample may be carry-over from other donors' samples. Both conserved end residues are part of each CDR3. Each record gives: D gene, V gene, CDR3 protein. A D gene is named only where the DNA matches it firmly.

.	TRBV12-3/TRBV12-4	CASSGDIYEQYF
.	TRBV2	CASRWTPMNTEAFF
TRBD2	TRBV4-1	CASSQDRGMTSGGRGETQYF
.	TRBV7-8	CASSLTGTLDTQYF
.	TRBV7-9	CASSLGGGETEAFF
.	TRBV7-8	CASSLAGTGELFF
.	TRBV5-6	CASSFRVVMNEQFF
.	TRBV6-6	CASSPTQGGVNTEAFF
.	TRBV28	CASSLSGGGLVEAFF
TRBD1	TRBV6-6	CASSSIDRAPQETQYF
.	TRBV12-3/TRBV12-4	CASSFRAQETQYF
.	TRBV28	CASSFREIHEQYF
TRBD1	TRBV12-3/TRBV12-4	CASSTGQTSNQPQHF
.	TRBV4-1	CASSQDRGYSYEQYF
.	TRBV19	CASSIGLITEAFF
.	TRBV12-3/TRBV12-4	CASIAEAGELFF
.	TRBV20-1	CSARQELNQPQHF
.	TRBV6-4	CASSDGTGTDTQYF
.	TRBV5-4	CASSQGYTGELFF
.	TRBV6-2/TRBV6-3	CASSYGQTSYGYTF
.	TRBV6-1	CASSEHLGVGHF
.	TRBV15	CATSRERSSYNEQFF
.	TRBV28	CASTEDSAGEQYF
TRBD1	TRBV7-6	CASSLEEAGGYLYEQYF
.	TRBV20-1	CSARDLAETGRGVEQYF
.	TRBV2	CASDGRPRGHNYGYTF
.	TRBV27	CASRVNTEAFF
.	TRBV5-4	CASSVDTTPGYNEQFF
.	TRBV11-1	CASSVYRPGDTQYF
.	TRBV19	CASSTAPGANTGELFF
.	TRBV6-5	CASSLGPEQYF
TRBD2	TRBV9	CASTSSGGAAGEQFF
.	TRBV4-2	CASSQGVSGYTF
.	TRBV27	CASSSHPDTQYF
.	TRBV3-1	CASSQPTPKSQETQYF